This T cell receptor beta chain was profiled in a study of blood T cell repertoires in COVID-19. Participant-reported clinical history was the basis for cohort assignment. Among Cohort 3 donors, those recovered had two negative PCRs, clearance, or symptom resolution. The CDR3 runs 15 residues. In the study's own analysis: Amplification from reference gene primers served as the basis for estimated nucleated cell counts. Sequencing was performed with immunoSEQ multiplex PCR; in TCRdb, only in-frame clones are kept and a portion is missing. That table supplies the V and J calls and clone size; D and trimming were determined from the DNA. Of hundreds of thousands of clones detected, roughly nine tenths appear once; the ten largest clones hold 2.4%.

The chain joins TRBV21-1 to TRBJ2-1; TRBD1, the D gene given by the table, was not confirmed from the DNA. TRBV21-1 is classified as a pseudogene. This sequence was found in a woman between 18 and 29 years old who had recovered from COVID-19. Specimen: PBMCs or T cells enriched from blood (not recorded which). The chain's CDR3 is CASSPRQGVGSQQFF. As DNA, the CDR3 is TGTGCCAGCAGCCCTCGTCAGGGGGTGGGGAGTCAGCAGTTCTTC.